The T cell receptor beta chain described here comes from a study of PD-1 blockade in classical Hodgkin lymphoma. Notes on the study in general: Why the repertoires differ is still unclear, perhaps disease activity or prior therapy. Newly diagnosed patients reportedly had lower baseline TCR diversity than healthy donors.

In regard to this clone: Its matching antigen is unknown.

Every patient had relapsed following autologous stem cell transplantation, and cohorts differed in brentuximab vedotin exposure. Clones were sequenced by immunoSEQ multiplex PCR, and TCRdb holds only the in-frame ones, with some missing. In the table there are about 50,000 clones, over 70% of which are singletons. The clonotype originates from a human donor with classical Hodgkin lymphoma. Specimen: peripheral blood mononuclear cells (PBMCs), collected at baseline.

The CDR3 DNA sequence: TGTGCCAGCAGCTTAGAAGCCGGCGGCTACACCTTC. Protein sequence: CASSLEAGGYTF. The rearrangement uses TRBV7-9 and TRBJ1-2; D not resolved. CDR3 length: 12 amino acids. Trimming took off 1 base at V and 8 bases at J, with 8 bases between the two ends. CDR1 SEHNR and CDR2 FQNEAQ come from the germline V gene (reference sequence).